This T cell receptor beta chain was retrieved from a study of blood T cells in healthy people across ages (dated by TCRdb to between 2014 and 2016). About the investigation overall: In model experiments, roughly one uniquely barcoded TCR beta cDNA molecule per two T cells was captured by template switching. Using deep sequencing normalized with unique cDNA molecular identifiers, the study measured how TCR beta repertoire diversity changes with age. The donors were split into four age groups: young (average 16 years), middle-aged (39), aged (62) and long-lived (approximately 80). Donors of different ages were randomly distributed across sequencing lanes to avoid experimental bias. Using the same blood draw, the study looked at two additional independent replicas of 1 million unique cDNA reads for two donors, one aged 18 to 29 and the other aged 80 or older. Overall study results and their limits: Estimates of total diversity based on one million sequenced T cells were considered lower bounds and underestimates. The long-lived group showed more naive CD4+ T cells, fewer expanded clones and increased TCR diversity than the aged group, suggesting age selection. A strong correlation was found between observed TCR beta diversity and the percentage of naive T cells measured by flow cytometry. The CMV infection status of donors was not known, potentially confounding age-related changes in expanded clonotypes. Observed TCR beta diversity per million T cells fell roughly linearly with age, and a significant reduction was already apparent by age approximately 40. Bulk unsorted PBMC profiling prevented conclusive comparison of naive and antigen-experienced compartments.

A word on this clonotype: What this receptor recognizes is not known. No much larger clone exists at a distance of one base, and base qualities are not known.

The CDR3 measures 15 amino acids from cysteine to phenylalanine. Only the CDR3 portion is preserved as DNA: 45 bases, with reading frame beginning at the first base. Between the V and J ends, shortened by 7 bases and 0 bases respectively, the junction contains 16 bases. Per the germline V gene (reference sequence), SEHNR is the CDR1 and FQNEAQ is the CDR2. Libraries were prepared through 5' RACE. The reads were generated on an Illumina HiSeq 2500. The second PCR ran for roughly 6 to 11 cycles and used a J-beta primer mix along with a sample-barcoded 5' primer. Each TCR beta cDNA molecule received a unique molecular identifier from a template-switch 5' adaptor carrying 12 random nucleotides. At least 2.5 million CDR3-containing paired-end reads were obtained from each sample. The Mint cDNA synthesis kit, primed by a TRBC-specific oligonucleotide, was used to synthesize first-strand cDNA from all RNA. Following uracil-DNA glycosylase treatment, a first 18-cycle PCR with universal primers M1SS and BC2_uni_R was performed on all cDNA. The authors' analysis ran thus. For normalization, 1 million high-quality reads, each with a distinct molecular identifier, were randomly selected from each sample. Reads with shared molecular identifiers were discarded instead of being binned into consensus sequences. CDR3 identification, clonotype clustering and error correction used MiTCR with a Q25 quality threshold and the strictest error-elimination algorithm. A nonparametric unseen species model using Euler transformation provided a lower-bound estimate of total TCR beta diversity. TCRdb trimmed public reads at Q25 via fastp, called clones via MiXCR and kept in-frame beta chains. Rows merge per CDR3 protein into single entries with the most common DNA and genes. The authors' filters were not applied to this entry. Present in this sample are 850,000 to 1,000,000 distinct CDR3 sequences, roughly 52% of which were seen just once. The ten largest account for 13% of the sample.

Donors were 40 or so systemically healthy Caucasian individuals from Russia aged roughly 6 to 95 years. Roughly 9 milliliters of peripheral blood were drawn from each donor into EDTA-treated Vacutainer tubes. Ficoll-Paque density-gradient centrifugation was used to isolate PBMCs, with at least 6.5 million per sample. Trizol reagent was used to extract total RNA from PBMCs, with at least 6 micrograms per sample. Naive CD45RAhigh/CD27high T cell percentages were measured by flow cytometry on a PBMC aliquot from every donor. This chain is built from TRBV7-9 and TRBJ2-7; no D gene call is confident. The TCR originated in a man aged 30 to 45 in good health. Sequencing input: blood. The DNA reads TGTGCCAGCACCCCCGGCCCGGAAACCTCCTACGAGCAGTACTTC. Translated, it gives CASTPGPETSYEQYF. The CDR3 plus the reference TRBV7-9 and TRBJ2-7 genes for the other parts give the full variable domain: DTGVSQNPRHKITKRGQNVTFRCDPISEHNRLYWYRQTLGQGPEFLTYFQNEAQLEKSRLLSDRFSAERPKGSFSTLEIQRTEQGDSAMYLCASTPGPETSYEQYFGPGTRLTVT.